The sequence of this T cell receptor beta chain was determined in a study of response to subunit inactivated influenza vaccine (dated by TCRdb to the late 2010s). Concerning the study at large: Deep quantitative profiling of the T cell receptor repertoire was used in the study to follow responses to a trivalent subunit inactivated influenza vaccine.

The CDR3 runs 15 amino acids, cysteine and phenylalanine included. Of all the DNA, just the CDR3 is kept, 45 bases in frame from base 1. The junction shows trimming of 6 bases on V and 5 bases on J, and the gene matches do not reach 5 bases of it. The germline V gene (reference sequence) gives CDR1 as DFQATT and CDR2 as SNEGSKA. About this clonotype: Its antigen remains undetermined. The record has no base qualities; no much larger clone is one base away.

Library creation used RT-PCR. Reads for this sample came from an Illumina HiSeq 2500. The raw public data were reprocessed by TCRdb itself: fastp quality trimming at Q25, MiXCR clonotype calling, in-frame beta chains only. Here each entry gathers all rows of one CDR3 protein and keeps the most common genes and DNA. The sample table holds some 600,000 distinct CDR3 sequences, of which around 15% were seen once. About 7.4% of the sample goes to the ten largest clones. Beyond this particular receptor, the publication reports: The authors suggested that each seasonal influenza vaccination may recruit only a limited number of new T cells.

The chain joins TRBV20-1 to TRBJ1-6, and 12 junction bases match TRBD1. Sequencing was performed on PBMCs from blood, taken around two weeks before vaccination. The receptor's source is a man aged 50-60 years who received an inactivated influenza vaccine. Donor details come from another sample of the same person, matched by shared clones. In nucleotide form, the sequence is TGCAGTGCCCCGGGGACAGGGGGCAATAATTCACCCCTCCACTTT. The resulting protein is CSAPGTGGNNSPLHF.